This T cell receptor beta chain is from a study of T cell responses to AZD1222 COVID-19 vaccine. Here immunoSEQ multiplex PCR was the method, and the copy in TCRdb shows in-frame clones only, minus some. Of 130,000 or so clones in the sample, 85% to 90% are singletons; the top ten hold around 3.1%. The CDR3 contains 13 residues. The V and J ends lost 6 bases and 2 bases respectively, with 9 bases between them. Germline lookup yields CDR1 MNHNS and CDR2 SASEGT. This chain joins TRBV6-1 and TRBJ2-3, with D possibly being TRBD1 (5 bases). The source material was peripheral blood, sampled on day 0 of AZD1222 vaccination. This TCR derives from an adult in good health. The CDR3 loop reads CASRGAFTDTQYF. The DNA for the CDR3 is TGTGCCAGCAGAGGGGCTTTCACAGATACGCAGTATTTT.